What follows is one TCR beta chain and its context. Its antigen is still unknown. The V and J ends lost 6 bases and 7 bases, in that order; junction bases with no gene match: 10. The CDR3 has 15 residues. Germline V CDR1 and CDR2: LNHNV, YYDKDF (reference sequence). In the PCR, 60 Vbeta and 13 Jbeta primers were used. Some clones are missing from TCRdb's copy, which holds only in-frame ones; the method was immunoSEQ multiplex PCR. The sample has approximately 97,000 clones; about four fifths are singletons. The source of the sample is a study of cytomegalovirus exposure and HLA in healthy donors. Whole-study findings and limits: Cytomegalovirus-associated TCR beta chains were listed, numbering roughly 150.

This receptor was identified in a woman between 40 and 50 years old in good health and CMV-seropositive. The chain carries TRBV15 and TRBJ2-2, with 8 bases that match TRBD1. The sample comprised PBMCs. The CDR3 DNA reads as TGTGCCACCAGAAGGACAGGGCTGGGAATCGGGGAGCTGTTTTTT. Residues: CATRRTGLGIGELFF.